Each of the 30 T cell receptor beta chains below was sequenced from the same sample in a study of blood T cells in healthy people across ages. The second PCR ran about 6 to 12 cycles with a sample-barcoded 5' primer and J-beta primers. TCRdb called the 5' RACE reads again in MiXCR, with one record for every CDR3 protein. The profile shows about 2 million distinct CDR3 sequences, just under 50% of them singletons. Sample: blood. These receptors originate from a woman aged 35 to 49 in good health.

The gene calls are TRBV6-2 or TRBV6-3 and TRBJ1-2, with a tentative D call TRBD1 (5 bases). Trimming stripped 10 bases from V and 0 bases from J, with 9 bases between. Germline CDR1 is MNHEY and CDR2 is SVGEGT. This CDR3 is built from 12 residues. CDR3 nucleotides: TGTGCCACCGCGGGGGCTAACTATGGCTACACCTTC. Translation: CATAGANYGYTF.

This chain links TRBV27 with TRBJ2-1; 9 nucleotides line up with TRBD1. The length of the CDR3 is 13 residues. After removal of 5 bases from V and 7 bases from J, the junction contained 3 bases not matched to a gene. Per germline, CDR1 MNHEY and CDR2 SMNVEV (reference sequence). In DNA form, the CDR3 reads TGTGCCAGCAGTATCGGGACAGGGAATGAGCAGTTCTTC. Amino acids: CASSIGTGNEQFF.

This clonotype has more than one count but fewer than ten. The chain joins TRBV6-2 or TRBV6-3 to TRBJ2-3; D is possibly TRBD2 (5 bases). Germline CDR1 is MNHEY and CDR2 is SVGEGT. The CDR3 has 13 amino acids. V lost 6 bases and J 1 base, leaving 8 bases between the germline ends. The CDR3 loop reads CASRNGGTDTQYF. The CDR3 DNA reads TGTGCCAGCAGGAACGGGGGCACAGATACGCAGTATTTT.

The rearrangement joins TRBV18 to TRBJ2-7; D remains unclear. The CDR3 contains 16 residues. Germline V lookup: CDR1 KGHSH, CDR2 LQKENI. Trimming took 4 bases from V and 3 from J, leaving 19 bases between them. CDR3 nucleotides: TGTGCCAGCTCACTAAAACATGGGAACATATTCTACGAGCAGTACTTC. The encoded protein is CASSLKHGNIFYEQYF.

In this sample, this clonotype turned up many times. The chain uses TRBV27 and TRBJ2-1, with D unclear. V shed 5 bases and J shed 5 bases, with 7 bases lying between them. The CDR3 consists of 12 residues. Germline V gene lookup returns CDR1 MNHEY and CDR2 SMNVEV (reference sequence). CDR3 nucleotide sequence: TGTGCCAGCAGTCTCCTCAACAATGAGCAGTTCTTC. This sequence encodes CASSLLNNEQFF.

This chain connects TRBV20-1 to TRBJ1-1; the D is unclear. The ends were cut back, 5 bases at V and 11 bases at J, with 12 bases in the middle. The CDR3 extends over 10 amino acids. From germline, CDR1 is DFQATT and CDR2 SNEGSKA (reference sequence). Here the CDR3 reads CSADWPVAFF. As DNA, the CDR3 is TGCAGTGCTGATTGGCCGGTCGCTTTCTTT.

V and J are TRBV6-2 or TRBV6-3 and TRBJ2-1; 10 bases match TRBD1. Germline CDR1 MNHEY, CDR2 SVGEGT. The CDR3 is made up of 16 amino acids. V trimming: 4 bases; J trimming: 7 bases; junction bases outside the gene matches: 10. This CDR3 is CASSSPVTGGLNEQFF. In nucleotides, the CDR3 is TGTGCCAGCAGTTCTCCCGTGACAGGGGGCTTGAATGAGCAGTTCTTC.

J is TRBJ2-1 and V is TRBV20-1; perhaps TRBD2 as D (5 bases). V lost 5 bases and J 4 bases, leaving 15 bases between the germline ends. The V gene's germline CDR1 is DFQATT and CDR2 SNEGSKA (reference sequence). This CDR3 region has 14 residues. For the CDR3, the DNA is TGCAGTGCTCCCGGGGTAACGGGATACAATGAGCAGTTCTTC. Translating it yields CSAPGVTGYNEQFF.

Only a few counts were recorded for this clonotype. V is TRBV24-1 and J is TRBJ2-6; D ambiguous. Trimming removed 1 base at V and 2 bases at J, with 5 bases between. CDR1 is KGHDR and CDR2 is SFDVKD in the germline V gene. The CDR3 covers 15 residues. CDR3: CATSDFRAGANVLTF. CDR3 DNA: TGTGCCACCAGTGATTTTCGCGCTGGGGCCAACGTCCTGACTTTC.

This clonotype was counted a few times. This chain uses TRBV4-3 with TRBJ1-2; tentatively, D is TRBD1 (5 bases). The CDR3 has 15 amino acids. With 5 bases removed from V and 4 bases from J, the gap between germline ends came to 17 bases. Germline CDR1 reads LGHNA; CDR2 reads YSLEER. CDR3 residues: CASSSRGRGGYGYTF. The DNA of the CDR3 is TGCGCCAGCAGCTCCCGCGGGAGGGGAGGCTATGGCTACACCTTC.

The V call is TRBV5-1, the J call TRBJ2-1, with TRBD1 matching 7 bases. Germline V gives CDR1 SGHRS, CDR2 YFSETQ. J gave up 8 bases and V 0 bases, and 8 bases lay outside the gene matches. The CDR3 loop spans 15 amino acids. CDR3 amino acids: CASSLALGGWDEQFF. The CDR3 nucleotides read TGCGCCAGCAGCTTGGCTCTAGGGGGCTGGGATGAGCAGTTCTTC.

This clonotype has only one observation. The chain links TRBV11-2 to TRBJ2-1; D possibly matches TRBD1 or TRBD2 (5 bases each). From germline, CDR1 is SGHAT and CDR2 FQNNGV. There are 13 residues in the CDR3. V was clipped by 5 bases and J by 9 bases, with 14 bases between them. CDR3 coding DNA: TGTGCCAGCAGCACCCCGGGACGCATTGAGCAGTTCTTC. This gives the protein CASSTPGRIEQFF.

The chain uses TRBV21-1 and TRBJ2-5; TRBD1, the table's D call, was not compared with the DNA. TRBV21-1 is annotated as a pseudogene. The CDR3 contains 15 residues. The DNA for the CDR3 is TGTGCCAGCAGCAGCGGGGCTTTACCCCTGGAGACCCAGTACTTC. Translating gives CASSSGALPLETQYF.

The chain employs TRBV5-1 and TRBJ2-1; 12 nucleotides match TRBD2. The CDR3 is 17 amino acids. V lost 3 bases to trimming and J lost 4 bases; unmatched junction nucleotides: 8. Germline values: CDR1 SGHRS, CDR2 YFSETQ. DNA for the CDR3: TGCGCCAGCAGCTCCGACATACTAGCGGGGGGTTACAATGAGCAGTTCTTC. The encoded protein is CASSSDILAGGYNEQFF.

This clonotype was detected ten times or more. One end of the junction is discordant with germline, which a read error may explain. The gene calls are TRBV28 and TRBJ1-2, with a weak D call TRBD1 (5 bases). CDR1 and CDR2 (germline): MDHEN, SYDVKM. This CDR3 is built from 13 residues. The DNA of the CDR3 is TGCGGAATACGACAGAAGACTAACTATGGCTACACCTTC. This gives the protein CGIRQKTNYGYTF.

The genes are TRBV5-1 and TRBJ2-6; 11 nucleotides match TRBD2. Germline assignment: CDR1 SGHRS and CDR2 YFSETQ. The CDR3 runs 19 residues. Unmatched junction bases numbered 6, after V lost 1 base and J lost 0 bases. This CDR3 is CASSLTSGGPSSGANVLTF. The CDR3 DNA reads TGCGCCAGCAGCTTGACTAGCGGGGGTCCTAGCTCTGGGGCCAACGTCCTGACTTTC.

The J gene is TRBJ2-3, the V gene TRBV20-1, with D possibly TRBD1 on 5 matching bases. Germline CDR1 is DFQATT and CDR2 is SNEGSKA (reference sequence). The CDR3 has 14 amino acids. Trimming stripped 6 bases from V and 0 bases from J, with 13 bases between. The CDR3 sequence: CSARGKSSTDTQYF. CDR3 DNA: TGCAGTGCAAGGGGCAAATCTAGCACAGATACGCAGTATTTT.

This clonotype has ten or more counts. The chain recombines TRBV7-2 with TRBJ2-5, with 10 bases that match TRBD2. The V gene end was trimmed by 3 bases and the J gene end by 5 bases; junction bases not matched to a gene: 6. Germline values: CDR1 SGHTA, CDR2 FQGNSA. This CDR3 is built from 15 residues. The CDR3 protein is CASSLEGLALETQYF. CDR3 DNA sequence: TGTGCCAGCAGCTTGGAGGGACTAGCGTTGGAGACCCAGTACTTC.

This clonotype was seen only a few times. The CDR3 here is CSVDSNYNEQFF. The CDR3 nucleotides read TGCAGCGTCGACAGCAACTACAATGAGCAGTTCTTC. The chain recombines TRBV29-1 with TRBJ2-1; D may be TRBD1 (5 bases). The CDR3 runs to 12 residues. Trimming pared 6 bases from V and 3 bases from J, leaving 9 bases between. Germline-derived CDR1 and CDR2 are SQVTM and ANQGSEA.

V and J are TRBV7-2 and TRBJ2-1, with D hard to call. This CDR3 spans 15 amino acids. Germline-derived CDR1 and CDR2 are SGHTA and FQGNSA. V was trimmed by 5 bases and J by 4 bases, leaving 15 bases between them. CDR3 residues: CASSRQTLGYNEQFF. The CDR3 DNA sequence: TGTGCCAGCAGCCGGCAGACCCTCGGATACAATGAGCAGTTCTTC.

The rearrangement uses TRBV29-1 and TRBJ2-1, with 7 bases matching TRBD2. V lost 7 bases to trimming and J lost 7 bases; unmatched junction nucleotides: 10. The CDR3 covers 13 residues. CDR1 is SQVTM, CDR2 ANQGSEA, per germline. CDR3 DNA: TGCAGCGCTGGACTAGGCGCTGTGAATGAGCAGTTCTTC. Protein: CSAGLGAVNEQFF.

The chain joins TRBV4-3 to TRBJ1-2; D is undetermined. This CDR3 comprises 15 residues. Germline lookup yields CDR1 LGHNA and CDR2 YSLEER. V lost 0 bases and J 1 base, leaving 9 bases between the germline ends. The CDR3 nucleotides are TGCGCCAGCAGCCAAGATACAGCTAATAACTATGGCTACACCTTC. Its protein is CASSQDTANNYGYTF.

This sequence joins TRBV6-2 or TRBV6-3 and TRBJ1-6, with D tentatively TRBD1 (5 bases). The CDR3 spans 15 residues. V was shortened by 6 bases and J by 9 bases, with 18 bases between the two germline ends. CDR1 and CDR2 (germline): MNHEY, SVGEGT. This chain's CDR3 is CASRRDGLLTSPLHF. Here the CDR3 DNA reads TGTGCCAGCAGGCGGGACGGACTTTTAACTTCACCCCTCCACTTT.

The chain employs TRBV27 and TRBJ2-5, with 9 bases matching TRBD2. The junction had 10 bases not matched to a gene; V was cut back by 5 bases and J by 3 bases. Germline V CDR1 and CDR2: MNHEY, SMNVEV (reference sequence). The CDR3 runs 16 residues. Here the CDR3 DNA reads TGTGCCAGCAGTCACGAAAGCGGGGGGCGAAAAGAGACCCAGTACTTC. Amino acid sequence: CASSHESGGRKETQYF.

The chain links TRBV4-1 to TRBJ2-5; D gene unclear. Trimming removed 1 base from V and 2 bases from J, with 8 bases in between. The CDR3 sequence is 14 residues long. The germline V gene has CDR1 MGHRA and CDR2 YSYEKL. As DNA, the CDR3 is TGCGCCAGCAGCCAAGCGCGCACACAAGAGACCCAGTACTTC. Protein sequence: CASSQARTQETQYF.

The V gene is TRBV6-1, the J gene TRBJ1-1, with a weak D call TRBD1 (6 bases). Trimming cost V 2 bases and J 7 bases, with 17 bases left between them. The CDR3 extends over 15 amino acids. Germline loops: CDR1 MNHNS, CDR2 SASEGT. This CDR3 reads CASSERRGMQGEAFF. In DNA, the CDR3 is TGTGCCAGCAGTGAACGAAGGGGGATGCAGGGTGAAGCTTTCTTT.

The chain couples TRBV6-6 to TRBJ1-1; 7 bases map to TRBD1. V dropped 2 bases and J dropped 9; count of bases not matched to a gene: 9. The germline V gene has CDR1 MNHNY and CDR2 SVGAGI (reference sequence). The CDR3 has 14 residues. CDR3 coding DNA: TGTGCCAGCAGTTACAGGTGGGACAGAACTAAAGCTTTCTTT. Encoded protein: CASSYRWDRTKAFF.

The V and J genes are TRBV20-1 and TRBJ2-7, with 9 bases identical to TRBD1. This CDR3 has 13 residues. From germline, CDR1 is DFQATT and CDR2 SNEGSKA (reference sequence). Trimming cost V 6 bases and J 4 bases; bases outside gene matches: 7. The CDR3 reads CSAQQGAKYEQYF. CDR3 in DNA: TGCAGTGCCCAACAGGGGGCGAAGTACGAGCAGTACTTC.

The chain employs TRBV27 and TRBJ1-1, with TRBD1 matching 7 bases. Germline CDR1 and CDR2: MNHEY and SMNVEV (reference sequence). The CDR3 consists of 14 residues. V lost 7 bases, J lost 1 base, and 6 bases stayed unmatched. The CDR3 loop reads CASTRGDRNTEAFF. In DNA, the CDR3 is TGTGCCAGCACCCGTGGGGACAGGAACACTGAAGCTTTCTTT.

This clonotype has a handful of counts. The rearrangement uses TRBV5-5 and TRBJ2-3; TRBD1 matches at 7 bases. V shed 1 base and J 0 bases; nucleotides not matched to a gene: 5. The CDR3 sequence is 16 residues long. CDR1 and CDR2 (germline): SGHKS, YYEKEE (reference sequence). The DNA for the CDR3 is TGTGCCAGCAGCTTGCACAGGGGCCACAGCACAGATACGCAGTATTTT. This codes for CASSLHRGHSTDTQYF.